These 15 T cell receptor beta chains share one sample of origin, sequenced in a study of cytomegalovirus exposure and HLA in healthy donors. A multiplex PCR was run with 60 Vbeta primers and 13 Jbeta primers. Repertoires were generated with immunoSEQ multiplex PCR, while TCRdb's copy carries only in-frame clones and drops some. The sample has under 200,000 clones, around 80% seen once; the top ten hold 1%. The sequenced material came from PBMCs. These receptors were collected from a woman in her 50s in good health and CMV-seropositive.

This chain joins TRBV19 and TRBJ2-7; D gene uncertain. Deletions cut 10 bases from V and 4 bases from J, with 20 bases between. From germline, CDR1 is LNHDA and CDR2 SQIVND (reference sequence). This CDR3 has 14 residues. The CDR3 DNA is TGTGCCACGTCTATGCTGGGCAGTCATTACGAGCAGTACTTC. This gives the protein CATSMLGSHYEQYF.

The chain employs TRBV27 and TRBJ1-6; 7 bases agree with TRBD1. Germline CDR1 is MNHEY and CDR2 is SMNVEV (reference sequence). This CDR3 has 14 residues. With 5 bases clipped from V and 7 bases from J, the junction kept 5 bases outside the gene matches. The CDR3 loop is CASSTTGQNSPLHF. CDR3 sequence (DNA): TGTGCCAGCAGTACGACAGGGCAGAATTCACCCCTCCACTTT.

The genes are TRBV5-1 and TRBJ2-7; 7 nucleotides agree with TRBD2. Germline V gene sequence: CDR1 SGHRS, CDR2 YFSETQ. This CDR3 comprises 15 residues. After removal of 4 bases from V and 4 bases from J, the junction contained 11 bases not matched to a gene. The CDR3 coding sequence is TGCGCCAGCAGCACAGGTTCGACTAGCAGGTACGAGCAGTACTTC. It yields the protein CASSTGSTSRYEQYF.

The J gene is TRBJ1-2, the V gene TRBV20-1; no definite D call. Germline CDR1 DFQATT, CDR2 SNEGSKA (reference sequence). V was cut by 2 bases and J by 4 bases, with 5 bases left in between. The CDR3 loop spans 11 amino acids. This CDR3 is CSARIFYGYTF. Written as DNA, the CDR3 is TGCAGTGCTAGAATCTTCTATGGCTACACCTTC.

This clone was picked up a small number of times. The rearrangement joins TRBV5-6 to TRBJ2-2; D possibly corresponds to TRBD2 (5 bases). The V gene's germline CDR1 is SGHDT and CDR2 YYEEEE. The CDR3 runs to 13 residues. Trimming removed 8 bases from V and 7 bases from J, with 15 bases in between. The CDR3 DNA reads TGTGCCAGTCTACCCGGGATCGGCGGGGAGCTGTTTTTT. Its protein is CASLPGIGGELFF.

V is TRBV29-1 and J is TRBJ2-3, with 7 positions matching TRBD1. Germline-derived CDR1 and CDR2 are SQVTM and ANQGSEA. V was pared by 8 bases and J by 0 bases, with 5 bases of the junction left unmatched. The CDR3 has 13 residues. The CDR3 spells CSSDRASTDTQYF. The DNA of the CDR3 is TGCAGCAGCGACAGGGCTAGCACAGATACGCAGTATTTT.

This clone has only a few counts. In nucleotides, the CDR3 is TGTGCCAGCAGCGTAGATCCAGGGGGCTATGGCTACACCTTC. Translated: CASSVDPGGYGYTF. The chain employs TRBV9 and TRBJ1-2; 7 bases are a match to TRBD1. From germline, CDR1 is SGDLS and CDR2 YYNGEE. The junction had 3 bases not matched to a gene; V was cut back by 0 bases and J by 4 bases. The CDR3 is made up of 14 amino acids.

The chain employs TRBV27 and TRBJ2-5; possible D gene TRBD2, 6 bases. There are 14 residues in the CDR3. Germline assignment: CDR1 MNHEY and CDR2 SMNVEV (reference sequence). V lost 6 bases to trimming and J lost 2 bases, with 13 bases between them. CDR3 loop: CASSLAGPQETQYF. CDR3 bases: TGTGCCAGCAGCCTCGCGGGGCCGCAAGAGACCCAGTACTTC.

The chain uses TRBV4-2 and TRBJ1-4; 7 bases agree with TRBD1. The CDR3 spans 15 residues. Germline V lookup: CDR1 LGHNA, CDR2 YNFKEQ. J was trimmed by 9 bases and V by 1 base; bases with no gene match: 8. CDR3 sequence (DNA): TGTGCCAGCAGCCAAGCATCCGGGACAGATAAAAAACTGTTTTTT. This translates into CASSQASGTDKKLFF.

J is TRBJ1-2 and V is TRBV7-3; TRBD1 matches 7 bases. CDR1 is SGHTA, CDR2 FQGTGA, per germline. CDR3 length: 13 residues. V shed 3 bases and J 8 bases; nucleotides not matched to a gene: 6. The DNA of the CDR3 is TGTGCCAGCAGCTTTGCAGGGGGACACGGCTACACCTTC. Translation: CASSFAGGHGYTF.

This clone was found a few times. The chain carries TRBV5-4 and TRBJ1-4, with D unclear. The germline V and J ends were trimmed by 4 bases and 7 bases, with 14 bases remaining between them. The germline gives CDR1 SGHNT, CDR2 YYREEE (reference sequence). The CDR3 loop spans 14 amino acids. CDR3 in DNA: TGTGCCAGCAGCGCCCGGGAGGTTCGTGAAAAACTGTTTTTT. Its protein is CASSAREVREKLFF.

This chain connects TRBV5-5 to TRBJ2-7, with D possibly being TRBD1 (6 bases). The CDR3 has 14 residues. The germline V gene has CDR1 SGHKS and CDR2 YYEKEE (reference sequence). V lost 5 bases and J lost 2, with 14 bases in between. In DNA, the CDR3 is TGTGCCAGCAGGCGGACCACAGGGACCTACGAGCAGTACTTC. It is translated as CASRRTTGTYEQYF. Variable domain in full (rest from reference TRBV5-5 and TRBJ2-7): DAGVTQSPTHLIKTRGQQVTLRCSPISGHKSVSWYQQVLGQGPQFIFQYYEKEERGRGNFPDRFSARQFPNYSSELNVNALLLGDSALYLCASRRTTGTYEQYFGPGTRLTVT.

This chain connects TRBV19 to TRBJ2-2, with TRBD2 matching 12 bases. Germline CDR1 reads LNHDA; CDR2 reads SQIVND (reference sequence). CDR3 length equals 19 residues. V lost 5 bases to trimming and J lost 4 bases; unmatched junction nucleotides: 14. CDR3 residues: CASSDRFSSGRAITGELFF. The CDR3 DNA reads as TGTGCCAGTAGTGACAGATTTTCTAGCGGGAGGGCTATCACCGGGGAGCTGTTTTTT.

The rearrangement links TRBV18 to TRBJ2-5; no clear D gene. This CDR3 is built from 15 residues. Germline lookup yields CDR1 KGHSH and CDR2 LQKENI. With 0 bases removed from V and 3 bases from J, the gap between germline ends came to 11 bases. The CDR3 DNA is TGTGCCAGCTCACCACCTGGTATGGCAGAAGAGACCCAGTACTTC. Amino acids: CASSPPGMAEETQYF.

This clone was detected a few times. The rearrangement links TRBV7-8 to TRBJ2-7; the D gene is possibly TRBD1 (7 bases). CDR1 is SGHVS, CDR2 FQNEAQ, per germline. The CDR3 has 12 residues. Trimming removed 10 bases from V and 2 bases from J, with 12 bases in between. CDR3 DNA: TGTGCCACGGGGGACAGCACCTACGAGCAGTACTTC. Translation gives CATGDSTYEQYF.